This T cell receptor (beta chain) was captured by sequencing in a study of blood T cell repertoires in COVID-19. The wider study: T cells, B-cell-depleted T cells, or PBMCs supplied cDNA or gDNA.

Germline CDR1 and CDR2: KGHDR and SFDVKD. Trimming cost V 8 bases and J 6 bases; bases outside gene matches: 7. This CDR3 has 15 amino acids. In the original workflow: How many nucleated cells were present was estimated from reference gene primer amplification. Clones were read by immunoSEQ multiplex PCR, and TCRdb kept only the in-frame ones, dropping some. V, J and clone size were drawn from that table, and D and trimming were deduced from the DNA. The repertoire holds some 280,000 clones, with roughly 90% as singletons. The sequence was collected from a woman in her fifties or sixties with acute or convalescent COVID-19. Sequenced sample: peripheral blood. The rearrangement joins TRBV24-1 to TRBJ2-3, with 13 bases fitting TRBD2. The CDR3 sequence: CATKGTSGVRDTQYF. CDR3 in DNA: TGTGCCACCAAGGGGACTAGCGGGGTTCGTGATACGCAGTATTTT.